This T cell receptor (beta chain) was captured by sequencing in a study of PD-1 blockade in classical Hodgkin lymphoma. General study results and limits: Complete responders started with a diversity level that resembled newly diagnosed patients at baseline. The causes of the repertoire differences, possibly disease activity or prior therapy, remain undefined. According to reports, newly diagnosed patients had lower baseline TCR diversity than healthy donors, and relapsed/refractory patients had lower baseline TCR diversity still.

V lost 5 bases and J lost 2; bases outside the gene matches: 5. The CDR3 length is 15 residues. Germline CDR1 and CDR2: SGHVS and FQNEAQ. Comments on this clone: Its antigen is as yet unknown.

TCRdb's copy holds only in-frame clones and misses some; the assay was immunoSEQ multiplex PCR. Among some 22,000 clones listed, over 70% were seen once. Autologous stem cell transplantation was followed by relapse in every patient, and brentuximab vedotin exposure varied. Best responses were complete response, partial response or progressive disease. Material: peripheral blood mononuclear cells (PBMCs), obtained at baseline. This TCR derives from a human donor with classical Hodgkin lymphoma. The V gene is TRBV7-8, the J gene TRBJ2-2; 7 bases map to TRBD2. CDR3 sequence reads: CASSPTSPNTGELFF. For the CDR3, the DNA is TGTGCCAGCAGCCCGACTAGCCCTAACACCGGGGAGCTGTTTTTT.